Shown below are 9 T cell receptor beta chains from a single sample sequenced in a study of persistence of HIV-infected CD4 T cells. Anti-CD3/anti-CD28 beads served as a nonspecific positive control stimulus. CD4+ T cells upregulating both CD40 ligand and CD69 were sorted as responding cells. For these TCRs, the target antigens are not known. The immunoSEQ assay was version 4, run in survey mode. The protocol was immunoSEQ multiplex PCR, while the TCRdb copy is restricted to in-frame clones and leaves out a portion. The repertoire includes tens of thousands of clones, 88% of them detected once, and around 0.47% sits in the top ten. The sequencing used CD4+ T cells sorted from PBMCs after 18-hour stimulation, collected from a patient who received antiretroviral therapy. The receptors derive from an adult woman with HIV who was CMV-seropositive.

In nucleotides, the CDR3 is TGTGCCAGCAGTTACTCGAGGGAGACCCAGTACTTC. Residues: CASSYSRETQYF. The genes are TRBV6-6 and TRBJ2-5, with no clear D. The CDR3 is 12 amino acids. The germline V gene has CDR1 MNHNY and CDR2 SVGAGI (reference sequence). Trimming pared 0 bases from V and 5 bases from J, leaving 4 bases between.

The rearrangement joins TRBV29-1 to TRBJ1-2; no definite D call. The V gene's germline CDR1 is SQVTM and CDR2 ANQGSEA. This CDR3 has 14 residues. V was clipped by 0 bases and J by 4 bases, with 12 bases between them. CDR3 region: CSVEDFRDSYGYTF. The CDR3 bases are TGCAGCGTTGAAGATTTTCGGGATTCCTATGGCTACACCTTC.

The chain is built from TRBV3-1 (or the pseudogene TRBV3-2) and TRBJ1-6; D call uncertain. Germline CDR1 reads LGHDT; CDR2 reads YNNKEL (reference sequence). This CDR3 contains 14 residues. The V and J ends lost 5 bases and 6 bases respectively, with 11 bases between them. The CDR3 bases are TGTGCCAGCAGCAGCCCGGGAGGTAATTCACCCCTCCACTTT. It specifies CASSSPGGNSPLHF.

The J gene is TRBJ1-1, the V gene TRBV5-1, with 11 bases aligning to TRBD1. V was clipped by 4 bases and J by 0 bases; unmatched bases: 8. Germline CDR1 SGHRS, CDR2 YFSETQ. The length of the CDR3 is 17 residues. The CDR3 nucleotides are TGCGCCAGCAGCACGGACAGGGGGCACATCATGAACACTGAAGCTTTCTTT. As protein: CASSTDRGHIMNTEAFF. The variable domain in full, with the rest retrieved from reference TRBV5-1 and TRBJ1-1, is KAGVTQTPRYLIKTRGQQVTLSCSPISGHRSVSWYQQTPGQGLQFLFEYFSETQRNKGNFPGRFSGRQFSNSRSEMNVSTLELGDSALYLCASSTDRGHIMNTEAFFGQGTRLTVV.

The rearrangement links TRBV7-9 to TRBJ2-2; D is unclear. V gave up 5 bases and J gave up 4 bases, with 11 bases separating them. This CDR3 comprises 14 residues. Germline V gene lookup returns CDR1 SEHNR and CDR2 FQNEAQ (reference sequence). The CDR3 reads CASSPVGSTGELFF. CDR3 bases: TGTGCCAGCAGCCCCGTGGGTAGCACCGGGGAGCTGTTTTTT.

The chain has TRBV10-3 and TRBJ1-3; the D is unclear. V shed 0 bases and J shed 0 bases, with 12 bases lying between them. CDR1 is ENHRY and CDR2 is SYGVKD in the germline V gene. The CDR3 spans 17 residues. CDR3 residues: CAISESVIPSSGNTIYF. As DNA, the CDR3 is TGTGCCATCAGTGAGTCCGTGATTCCGAGCTCTGGAAACACCATATATTTT.

CDR3 region: CATRGGDRGGEQYF. The CDR3, as DNA: TGTGCCACAAGGGGAGGAGACAGGGGTGGCGAGCAGTACTTC. V and J are TRBV19 and TRBJ2-7, with 8 bases fitting TRBD1. The CDR3 consists of 14 residues. The ends lost 10 bases at V and 6 bases at J; junction bases unmatched: 14. CDR1 is LNHDA, CDR2 SQIVND, per germline (reference sequence).

This sequence joins TRBV6-5 and TRBJ1-3, with D tentatively TRBD1 (5 bases). The CDR3 is made up of 15 amino acids. The V gene lost 6 bases and the J gene lost 2 bases, with 14 bases spanning the gap. CDR1 MNHEY and CDR2 SVGAGI come from the germline V gene. This CDR3 reads CASRYVGGAGNTIYF. The CDR3 DNA follows: TGTGCCAGCAGATACGTTGGGGGGGCTGGAAACACCATATATTTT.

This clone was counted a single time. The chain is built from TRBV7-9 and TRBJ1-2, with TRBD1 matching 9 bases. This CDR3 spans 16 amino acids. Trimming took 5 bases from V and 4 from J; bases not matched to a gene: 11. CDR1 is SEHNR, CDR2 FQNEAQ, per germline (reference sequence). The CDR3, as DNA: TGTGCCAGCAGCCCAGAGACAGGGGGGGGATCCTATGGCTACACCTTC. This encodes CASSPETGGGSYGYTF.